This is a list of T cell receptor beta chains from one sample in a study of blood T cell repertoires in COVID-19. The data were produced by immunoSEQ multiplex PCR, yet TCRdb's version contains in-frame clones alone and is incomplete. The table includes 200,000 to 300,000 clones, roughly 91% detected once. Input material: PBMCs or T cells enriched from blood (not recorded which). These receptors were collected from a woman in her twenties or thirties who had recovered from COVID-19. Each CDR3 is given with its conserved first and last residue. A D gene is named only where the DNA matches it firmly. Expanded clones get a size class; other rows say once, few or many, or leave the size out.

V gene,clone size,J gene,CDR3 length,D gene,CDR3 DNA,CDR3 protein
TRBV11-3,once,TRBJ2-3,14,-,TGTGCCAGCAGCTTAGGGCTTATCACAGATACGCAGTATTTT,CASSLGLITDTQYF
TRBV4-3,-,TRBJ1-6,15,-,TGCGCCAGCAGCCTGGAGGGGCGGGGCAATTCACCCCTCCACTTT,CASSLEGRGNSPLHF
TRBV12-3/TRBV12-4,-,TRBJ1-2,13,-,TGTGCCAGCAGCCCGACAGGCAACTATGGCTACACCTTC,CASSPTGNYGYTF
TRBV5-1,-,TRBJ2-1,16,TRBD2,TGCGCCAGCAGCTTGGTACTAGCGGGAGATATCGATGAGCAGTTCTTC,CASSLVLAGDIDEQFF
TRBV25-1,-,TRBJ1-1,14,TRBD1,TGTGCCAGCAGTGAACAACAGGGGGACACTGAAGCTTTCTTT,CASSEQQGDTEAFF
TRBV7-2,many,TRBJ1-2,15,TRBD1,TGTGCCAGCCACAGGGGGGGACAGGGACAAAATGGCTACACCTTC,CASHRGGQGQNGYTF
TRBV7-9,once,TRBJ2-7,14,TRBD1,TGTGCCAGCAGCTTTTCGGGACAGGGCTACGAGCAGTACTTC,CASSFSGQGYEQYF
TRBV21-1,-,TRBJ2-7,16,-,TGTGCCAGCAGCAAAGGAGCAGGACAGGGATTCTACGAGCAGTACTTC,CASSKGAGQGFYEQYF
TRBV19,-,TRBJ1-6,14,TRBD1,TGTGCCAGTAGTGGCATACAGGGGTATTCACCCCTCCACTTT,CASSGIQGYSPLHF
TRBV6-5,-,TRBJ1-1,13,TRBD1,TGTGCCAGCAGAACAGGGGCCACCACTGAAGCTTTCTTT,CASRTGATTEAFF
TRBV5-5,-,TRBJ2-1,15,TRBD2,TGTGCCAGCAGCGGGACTAGCGGGAGGGGATATGAGCAGTTCTTC,CASSGTSGRGYEQFF
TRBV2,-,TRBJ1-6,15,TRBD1,TGTGCCACACGGGACAGCGCGATACTAAATTCACCCCTCCACTTT,CATRDSAILNSPLHF
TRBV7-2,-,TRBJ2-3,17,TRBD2,TGTGCCAGCAGCTTAGTGGGAGCGGGAGGAAACACAGATACGCAGTATTTT,CASSLVGAGGNTDTQYF
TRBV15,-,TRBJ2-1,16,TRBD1,TGTGCCACCACTTCAAACAGGGGTGAGTCCTACAATGAGCAGTTCTTC,CATTSNRGESYNEQFF
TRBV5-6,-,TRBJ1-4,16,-,TGTGCCAGCAGCTCGGCCCGGACAGCAACTAATGAAAAACTGTTTTTT,CASSSARTATNEKLFF
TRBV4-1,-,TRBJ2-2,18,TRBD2,TGCGCCAGCAGCCAAGGTGGGCTAGCGGGAGTCGGCACCGGGGAGCTGTTTTTT,CASSQGGLAGVGTGELFF
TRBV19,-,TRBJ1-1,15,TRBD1,TGTGCCAGTAGTCCTCAGACAGGGTTGAACACTGAAGCTTTCTTT,CASSPQTGLNTEAFF
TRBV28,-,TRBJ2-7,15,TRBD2,TGTGCCAGCAGTTTAATTGGCGGGAGCCTCTACGAGCAGTACTTC,CASSLIGGSLYEQYF
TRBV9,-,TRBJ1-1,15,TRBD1,TGTGCCAGCAGCGTAGCCCCCAGGGGGCGGACTGAAGCTTTCTTT,CASSVAPRGRTEAFF
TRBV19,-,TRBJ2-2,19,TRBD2,TGTGCCAGTAGTATTCTTTTCGGGATAGCGGGAGTAGGATCCGGGGAGCTGTTTTTT,CASSILFGIAGVGSGELFF
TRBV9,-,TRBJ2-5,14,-,TGTGCCAGCAGCGTAGGGGGCGACGGGGAGACCCAGTACTTC,CASSVGGDGETQYF
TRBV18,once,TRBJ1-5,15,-,TGTGCCAGCTCACCTACGACAGTGGGGAATCAGCCCCAGCATTTT,CASSPTTVGNQPQHF
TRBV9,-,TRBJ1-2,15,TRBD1,TGTGCCAGCAGCGTAGGAGGGGACAGGGGACTAGGCTACACCTTC,CASSVGGDRGLGYTF
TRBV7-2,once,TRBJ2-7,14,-,TGTGCCAGCAGCTTAGGATCAGATCACTACGAGCAGTACTTC,CASSLGSDHYEQYF
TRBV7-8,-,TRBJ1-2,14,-,TGTGCCAGCAGCTTGCGGCAGCGCGGCTGGGGCTACACCTTC,CASSLRQRGWGYTF